Detailed here is one T cell receptor (beta chain). What it binds is unknown. This record comes from a study of beta chain features in type 1 diabetes. Overall study results and limits: Moderate but significant shortening of TCRB CDR3s was recorded in all four CD4+ subsets from Type 1 diabetes patients. Within the patient group, naive, central memory and Treg TCRB repertoires appeared more similar to each other than within healthy donors. Fewer junction insertions and more nucleotide deletions appeared in type 1 diabetes patients.

Trimming at V came to 5 bases and at J to 5 bases, leaving 7 bases not matched to a gene. CDR1 is SGHAT, CDR2 FQNNGV, per germline. The CDR3 contains 14 residues. All of the isolated RNA was reverse transcribed, so expressed TCRB transcripts were sequenced. Naive, central memory and regulatory T cell samples averaged roughly 3.8 million reads. Method: immunoSEQ multiplex PCR; TCRdb's copy keeps in-frame clones and lacks some. Found here are a few hundred thousand clones, 30% of them singletons; the top ten hold around 0.065%. The origin of this receptor is a man aged 18-30 years in good health. The chain carries TRBV11-2 and TRBJ2-5, with 8 bases matching TRBD1. The sequencing sample was made of naive CD4+ T cells from blood. CDR3 coding DNA: TGTGCCAGCAGCCCCTGGACAGGGTTGGAGACCCAGTACTTC. Amino acid sequence: CASSPWTGLETQYF.